This T cell receptor beta chain was captured by sequencing in a study of technical replicates of blood from a few donors. Germline CDR1 is SGHRS and CDR2 is YFSETQ. The CDR3 is 14 amino acids. V shed 6 bases and J shed 7 bases, with 19 bases lying between them. Clones were read by immunoSEQ multiplex PCR, and TCRdb kept only the in-frame ones, dropping some. The sample consists of roughly 85,000 clones, over 85% of them appearing once. The sequence derives from a human donor in good health. The rearrangement links TRBV5-1 to TRBJ1-1; D is perhaps TRBD1 (5 bases). The sequenced sample consisted of T cells isolated from PBMCs. CDR3 in amino acids: CASMGGTGSGEAFF. The DNA of the CDR3 is TGCGCCAGCATGGGCGGCACAGGATCTGGTGAAGCTTTCTTT.